The 13 T cell receptor beta chains given below trace back to one sample, sequenced in a study of Graves' ophthalmopathy and Graves' hyperthyroidism. Amplification of TCR beta CDR3 regions used RNA transcripts. A first-round RT-PCR used HTBI primers, followed by a second-round multiplex PCR. MiXCR, run by TCRdb on the multiplex PCR reads, gives a single entry per CDR3 protein. The sample includes 200,000 to 250,000 distinct CDR3 sequences, less than 55% of them seen just once. Sequences were obtained from peripheral blood. The receptors derive from an adult man with Graves' ophthalmopathy.

V is TRBV12-3 or TRBV12-4 and J is TRBJ1-1; TRBD1 agrees at 7 bases. This CDR3 has 15 residues. V shed 3 bases, J shed 9 bases, and the junction held 13 bases outside the gene matches. The CDR3 sequence: CASSLGIGTARKAFF. Written as DNA, the CDR3 is TGTGCCAGCAGTTTGGGAATAGGGACAGCACGTAAAGCTTTCTTT.

The chain has TRBV19 and TRBJ2-6; 8 bases fit TRBD1. V was clipped by 9 bases and J by 0 bases; unmatched bases: 7. The germline CDR1 and CDR2 sequences are LNHDA and SQIVND (reference sequence). The CDR3 consists of 16 residues. The CDR3 spells CASRDRSYSGANVLTF. In nucleotides, the CDR3 is TGTGCCAGCCGGGACAGGTCTTACTCTGGGGCCAACGTCCTGACTTTC.

The genes are TRBV9 and TRBJ1-5; TRBD1 matches 9 bases. Germline CDR1 SGDLS, CDR2 YYNGEE. CDR3 length: 15 amino acids. V was pared by 4 bases and J by 6 bases, with 8 bases of the junction left unmatched. The CDR3 bases are TGTGCCAGCAGCCCCGGGACAGGGATGCTTCAGCCCCAGCATTTT. Its protein is CASSPGTGMLQPQHF.

The rearrangement uses TRBV10-3 and TRBJ2-7, with D perhaps assigned TRBD1 or TRBD2 (5 bases each). Germline-derived CDR1 and CDR2 are ENHRY and SYGVKD. This CDR3 comprises 13 residues. V was trimmed by 4 bases and J by 3 bases, leaving 10 bases between them. CDR3 nucleotide sequence: TGTGCCATCAGTGGAGGGGTAGGCTACGAGCAGTACTTC. It specifies CAISGGVGYEQYF.

This clonotype occurred a few times. The chain is built from TRBV20-1 and TRBJ1-6; 8 nucleotides align to TRBD1. The V gene's germline CDR1 is DFQATT and CDR2 SNEGSKA (reference sequence). V trimming: 3 bases; J trimming: 6 bases; junction bases outside the gene matches: 10. The CDR3 extends over 16 amino acids. CDR3 in DNA: TGCAGTGCTAGGGACAGTGGACAGGGAATTAATTCACCCCTCCACTTT. Amino acid sequence: CSARDSGQGINSPLHF.

CDR3 sequence (DNA): TGTGCCAGCACCCCGGGGATGGGGCGACAAGAGACCCAGTACTTC. It encodes CASTPGMGRQETQYF. The rearrangement links TRBV9 to TRBJ2-5; D tentatively reads TRBD1 or TRBD2 (5 bases each). CDR3 length equals 15 residues. V lost 6 bases, J lost 2 bases, and 17 bases lay in between. Germline V gene data show CDR1 as SGDLS and CDR2 as YYNGEE.

The chain employs TRBV12-3 or TRBV12-4 and TRBJ1-4, with a tentative D call TRBD1 (6 bases). The V end was cut by 6 bases, the J end by 7 bases, with 15 bases between. The CDR3 is 14 amino acids. This CDR3 is CASRRTFRGEKLFF. The CDR3 DNA reads as TGTGCCAGCAGGAGGACCTTCAGGGGTGAAAAACTGTTTTTT.

The chain combines TRBV6-1 with TRBJ2-7, with 8 bases that match TRBD1. V trimming: 2 bases; J trimming: 3 bases; junction bases outside the gene matches: 6. The V gene's germline CDR1 is MNHNS and CDR2 SASEGT. The CDR3 covers 15 residues. The CDR3 is CASSESGQGSYEQYF. The DNA for the CDR3 is TGTGCCAGCAGTGAATCAGGACAGGGAAGCTACGAGCAGTACTTC.

V is TRBV28 and J is TRBJ1-1; TRBD1 might be the D (5 bases). CDR3 size: 12 residues. From germline, CDR1 is MDHEN and CDR2 SYDVKM. Trimming took off 6 bases at V and 3 bases at J, with 8 bases between the two ends. CDR3 sequence reads: CASREGDTEAFF. The CDR3 bases are TGTGCCAGCAGGGAAGGGGACACTGAAGCTTTCTTT.

This clonotype turned up a few times. The V call is TRBV7-6, the J call TRBJ1-1; tentative D call: TRBD1 (5 bases). Germline-derived CDR1 and CDR2 are SGHVS and FNYEAQ. The V end lost 4 bases, the J end lost 1 base, and 13 bases lay between the germline ends. The CDR3 has 15 residues. The CDR3 reads CASSSPITGNTEAFF. CDR3 DNA sequence: TGTGCCAGCAGCTCCCCGATTACAGGGAACACTGAAGCTTTCTTT.

Comments on this clonotype: One end of the junction is discordant with germline, which a read error may explain. V usage is TRBV27 and J usage is TRBJ1-2, with D possibly TRBD1 on 6 matching bases. The CDR3 is made up of 14 amino acids. The germline gives CDR1 MNHEY, CDR2 SMNVEV (reference sequence). CDR3 nucleotides: TGCGCCAGCAGCCCCGGGAGGGGGAACTATGGCTACACCTTC. Its translation: CASSPGRGNYGYTF.

The chain is built from TRBV4-1 and TRBJ2-7; 10 bases are a match to TRBD1. CDR3 length: 15 amino acids. Germline V gives CDR1 MGHRA, CDR2 YSYEKL. V shed 0 bases and J 3 bases; nucleotides not matched to a gene: 2. CDR3 nucleotide sequence: TGCGCCAGCAGCCAAGACGGGACAGGGGTCTACGAGCAGTACTTC. The encoded protein is CASSQDGTGVYEQYF.

This clonotype was seen a single time. This rearrangement joins TRBV4-1 to TRBJ2-5; D is unresolved. Germline V CDR1 and CDR2: MGHRA, YSYEKL. V was pared by 0 bases and J by 5 bases, with 10 bases between. The CDR3 sequence is 14 residues long. The chain's CDR3 is CASSQEPQIETQYF. The CDR3 nucleotides read TGCGCCAGCAGCCAAGAGCCCCAGATCGAGACCCAGTACTTC.